The clone carrying this T cell receptor (beta chain) occurred many times. Antigen specificity is unknown. This sample was taken from a study of breast tumors, draining lymph nodes, adjacent tissues. Study-level results: Findings are consistent with lymph node origin and intratumoral expansion of most tumor T cells. Data only fit, rather than demonstrated, lymph node origin of most tumor T cells. Luminal-like breast cancer showed significantly greater tumor-nontumor repertoire similarity than basal-like breast cancer did. Tumors had less TCR diversity than lymph nodes, more than nontumor tissue.

TCRdb itself ran the multiplex PCR reads through MiXCR, one entry per CDR3 protein. Among around 150,000 distinct CDR3 sequences listed, 20% to 25% were seen once. Germline trimming cut 5 bases from V and 5 bases from J; bases unmatched to any gene: 8. CDR3 length equals 16 residues. Germline CDR1 and CDR2: LNHDA and SQIVND (reference sequence). Axillary draining lymph nodes of breast cancer patients supplied the node samples. This sequence joins TRBV19 and TRBJ2-1, with 11 bases that match TRBD2. This TCR came from a female donor with breast cancer. Some clones in this sample may be carry-over from other donors' samples. The specimen was axillary lymph node tissue. The CDR3 DNA reads as TGTGCCAGTAGTCCATCCGGGACTAGCGGTGACAATGAGCAGTTCTTC. Protein product: CASSPSGTSGDNEQFF.